The present TCR beta chain was sequenced within a study of blood T cell repertoires in COVID-19. Study-wide context: In each case, the material was cDNA or gDNA derived from T cells, B-cell-depleted T cells, or PBMCs.

Assay used: immunoSEQ multiplex PCR; TCRdb lists only in-frame clones, some missing. The sample lists about 180,000 clones, nearly 90% seen once, with approximately 2.1% in the top ten. Trimming took off 0 bases at V and 8 bases at J, with 13 bases between the two ends. The CDR3 is made up of 14 amino acids. CDR1 is MNHEY and CDR2 is SMNVEV in the germline V gene (reference sequence). The sequence was collected from a man between 18 and 29 years old who had recovered from COVID-19. The sequenced material came from peripheral blood. The rearrangement joins TRBV27 to TRBJ1-2; D might be TRBD1 (6 bases). The CDR3: CASSLSGGRRGYTF. Written as DNA, the CDR3 is TGTGCCAGCAGTTTATCCGGGGGGCGGCGGGGCTACACCTTC.